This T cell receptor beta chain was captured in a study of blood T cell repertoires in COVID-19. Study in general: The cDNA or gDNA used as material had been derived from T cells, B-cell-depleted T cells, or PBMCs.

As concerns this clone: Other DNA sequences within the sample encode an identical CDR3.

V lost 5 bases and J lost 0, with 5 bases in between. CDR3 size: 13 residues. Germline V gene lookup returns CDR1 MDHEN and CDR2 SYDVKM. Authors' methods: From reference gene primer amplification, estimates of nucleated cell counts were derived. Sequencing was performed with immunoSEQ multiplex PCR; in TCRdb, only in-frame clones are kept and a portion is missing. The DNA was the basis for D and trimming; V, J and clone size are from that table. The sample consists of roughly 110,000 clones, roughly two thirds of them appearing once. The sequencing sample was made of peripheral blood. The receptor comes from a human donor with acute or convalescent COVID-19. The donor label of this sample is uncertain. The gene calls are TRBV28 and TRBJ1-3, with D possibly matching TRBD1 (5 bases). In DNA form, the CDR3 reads TGTGCCAGCAGTAGGGGCTCTGGAAACACCATATATTTT. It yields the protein CASSRGSGNTIYF.